Following are 21 T cell receptor beta chains from one sample sequenced in a study of shared clonotypes between healthy human individuals. Repertoires were generated with immunoSEQ multiplex PCR, while TCRdb's copy carries only in-frame clones and drops some. The sample lists fewer than 1.6 million clones; around 98.5% were seen once. The sample taken for sequencing was naive CD4+ T cells sorted from blood. Subset defined: CD45RA+ positively selected. The receptors were gathered from a young man in good health.

This sequence joins TRBV30 and TRBJ2-7; a weak D match, TRBD1 (6 bases). Germline CDR1 GTSNPN, CDR2 SVGIG (reference sequence). V was clipped by 6 bases and J by 3 bases, with 18 bases between them. This CDR3 has 14 amino acids. The DNA for the CDR3 is TGTGCCTGTTCCCAAACAGGGTGGGGCTACGAGCAGTACTTC. It codes for CACSQTGWGYEQYF.

The rearrangement links TRBV5-1 to TRBJ2-1, with TRBD1 matching over 7 bases. This CDR3 is built from 15 residues. Germline V CDR1 and CDR2: SGHRS, YFSETQ. Trimming cost V 4 bases and J 3 bases; bases outside gene matches: 7. CDR3 DNA: TGCGCCAGCAGCCGACAGGGTTTTGGCTACAATGAGCAGTTCTTC. This translates into CASSRQGFGYNEQFF.

The gene calls are TRBV27 and TRBJ2-1; 9 nucleotides agree with TRBD2. The CDR3 consists of 16 residues. Germline CDR1 and CDR2: MNHEY and SMNVEV (reference sequence). With 7 bases clipped from V and 6 bases from J, the junction kept 13 bases outside the gene matches. CDR3 region: CASTRPLAGVLNEQFF. The CDR3 nucleotides read TGTGCCAGCACTCGTCCCTTAGCGGGAGTTCTCAATGAGCAGTTCTTC.

On this clone: At the DNA level, this CDR3 is encoded by other sequences in the same sample as well. The rearrangement links TRBV19 to TRBJ1-2; D is unclear. With 3 bases removed from V and 4 bases from J, the gap between germline ends came to 3 bases. CDR3 length: 11 amino acids. CDR1 is LNHDA, CDR2 SQIVND, per germline (reference sequence). For the CDR3, the DNA is TGTGCCAGTAGTATTCTCTATGGCTACACCTTC. Translating it yields CASSILYGYTF.

The chain is built from TRBV7-9 and TRBJ2-2, with 7 nucleotides matching TRBD1. This CDR3 contains 15 residues. V shed 5 bases, J shed 5 bases, and the junction held 8 bases outside the gene matches. The germline gives CDR1 SEHNR, CDR2 FQNEAQ (reference sequence). CDR3 nucleotide sequence: TGTGCCAGCAGCCCTCCAACAGGGGCTACCGGGGAGCTGTTTTTT. As protein: CASSPPTGATGELFF. Variable domain in full (rest from reference TRBV7-9 and TRBJ2-2): DTGVSQNPRHKITKRGQNVTFRCDPISEHNRLYWYRQTLGQGPEFLTYFQNEAQLEKSRLLSDRFSAERPKGSFSTLEIQRTEQGDSAMYLCASSPPTGATGELFFGEGSRLTVL.

The V call is TRBV9, the J call TRBJ2-2, with D perhaps TRBD1 (5 bases). With 4 bases removed from V and 1 base from J, the gap between germline ends came to 8 bases. From germline, CDR1 is SGDLS and CDR2 YYNGEE. The CDR3 totals 14 residues. This chain's CDR3 is CASSRGQNTGELFF. The CDR3 region has the DNA TGTGCCAGCAGCCGTGGACAGAACACCGGGGAGCTGTTTTTT.

The rearrangement links TRBV9 to TRBJ2-3; unclear D gene. Germline V gene lookup returns CDR1 SGDLS and CDR2 YYNGEE. The germline V and J ends were trimmed by 5 bases and 1 base, with 8 bases remaining between them. The CDR3 consists of 13 residues. CDR3 DNA sequence: TGTGCCAGCAGACGCGAGGGCACAGATACGCAGTATTTT. Its protein product is CASRREGTDTQYF. Full variable domain (outside the CDR3, taken from reference TRBV9 and TRBJ2-3): DSGVTQTPKHLITATGQRVTLRCSPRSGDLSVYWYQQSLDQGLQFLIQYYNGEERAKGNILERFSAQQFPDLHSELNLSSLELGDSALYFCASRREGTDTQYFGPGTRLTVL.

This chain connects TRBV5-1 to TRBJ2-7; D possibly matches TRBD1 or TRBD2 (5 bases each). The CDR3 has 15 amino acids. Trimming removed 0 bases from V and 1 base from J, with 11 bases in between. Germline assignment: CDR1 SGHRS and CDR2 YFSETQ. As DNA, the CDR3 is TGCGCCAGCAGCTTGGACGGGGCGGATTCCTACGAGCAGTACTTC. This gives the protein CASSLDGADSYEQYF.

V usage is TRBV7-6 and J usage is TRBJ1-5, with 11 nucleotides matching TRBD1. After removal of 1 base from V and 11 bases from J, the junction contained 10 bases not matched to a gene. CDR1 and CDR2 (germline): SGHVS, FNYEAQ. The CDR3 has 16 residues. The CDR3 here is CASSLGTGGGRGAQHF. CDR3 nucleotide sequence: TGTGCCAGCAGCTTAGGGACAGGGGGCGGTCGAGGGGCCCAGCATTTT.

V is TRBV10-1 and J is TRBJ2-1, with 7 bases identical to TRBD1. CDR1 WNHNN and CDR2 SYGVQD come from the germline V gene (reference sequence). The CDR3 has 16 residues. Losses at the gene ends were 4 bases for V and 5 bases for J; bases not matched to a gene: 11. The CDR3 loop reads CASSVSQGPLNNEQFF. The CDR3 DNA reads TGCGCCAGCAGTGTCTCACAGGGGCCCTTAAACAATGAGCAGTTCTTC.

The V gene is TRBV7-3, the J gene TRBJ2-1; no clear D. V lost 3 bases and J 4 bases, leaving 7 bases between the germline ends. In germline, CDR1 is SGHTA, CDR2 FQGTGA. The CDR3 has 13 amino acids. The CDR3 nucleotides read TGTGCCAGCAGCTTGCTCGGATACAATGAGCAGTTCTTC. This sequence encodes CASSLLGYNEQFF. Using reference TRBV7-3 and TRBJ2-1 for the parts outside the CDR3, the full variable domain is GAGVSQTPSNKVTEKGKYVELRCDPISGHTALYWYRQSLGQGPEFLIYFQGTGAADDSGLPNDRFFAVRPEGSVSTLKIQRTERGDSAVYLCASSLLGYNEQFFGPGTRLTVL.

J is TRBJ2-1 and V is TRBV5-1; TRBD2 matches 9 bases. CDR3 length equals 17 residues. Germline CDR1 reads SGHRS; CDR2 reads YFSETQ. J was trimmed by 9 bases and V by 4 bases; bases with no gene match: 17. The CDR3 spells CASSLGAAGGPRVEQFF. CDR3 nucleotides: TGCGCCAGCAGCCTGGGTGCGGCGGGAGGGCCGAGGGTTGAGCAGTTCTTC.

This clone was detected once. As DNA, the CDR3 is TGTGCCAGCAGCGCTCGCCCGGGACCAGCCACCACCGGGGAGCTGTTTTTT. It codes for CASSARPGPATTGELFF. The chain has TRBV9 and TRBJ2-2; possibly TRBD1 or TRBD2 for D (5 bases each). With 3 bases removed from V and 4 bases from J, the gap between germline ends came to 19 bases. From germline, CDR1 is SGDLS and CDR2 YYNGEE. This CDR3 is built from 17 residues.

V and J are TRBV6-1 and TRBJ2-5, with unresolved D. Germline CDR1 and CDR2: MNHNS and SASEGT. The CDR3 contains 12 residues. The V and J ends lost 7 bases and 5 bases respectively, with 11 bases between them. CDR3: CASINPPETQYF. For the CDR3, the DNA is TGTGCCAGCATCAACCCTCCCGAGACCCAGTACTTC.

This chain uses TRBV28 with TRBJ2-5, with 7 bases fitting TRBD2. J gave up 5 bases and V 4 bases, and 10 bases lay outside the gene matches. Germline CDR1 MDHEN, CDR2 SYDVKM. This CDR3 has 15 amino acids. CDR3 in amino acids: CASSYIGGVRETQYF. DNA of the CDR3: TGTGCCAGCAGTTATATTGGGGGGGTCAGGGAGACCCAGTACTTC.

The rearrangement uses TRBV11-3 and TRBJ2-3, with D hard to call. Trimming stripped 5 bases from V and 2 bases from J, with 8 bases between. Looked up from germline, CDR1 is SGHNT and CDR2 is YENEEA. This CDR3 is 13 amino acids long. This CDR3 reads CASSEKYTDTQYF. For the CDR3, the DNA is TGTGCCAGCAGCGAAAAATACACAGATACGCAGTATTTT.

The genes are TRBV11-2 and TRBJ2-7; 13 nucleotides line up with TRBD2. The J segment lost 7 bases and the V segment lost 5 bases, leaving 17 bases of the junction unmatched. The CDR3 is 18 residues long. Germline CDR1 SGHAT, CDR2 FQNNGV. Here the CDR3 reads CASSPRTSGRLAVWEQYF. The CDR3 nucleotides read TGTGCCAGCAGCCCCCGGACTAGCGGGAGATTAGCCGTATGGGAGCAGTACTTC.

The V gene is TRBV6-1, the J gene TRBJ2-7, with D perhaps matching TRBD1 (6 bases). In germline, CDR1 is MNHNS, CDR2 SASEGT. The CDR3 consists of 18 residues. V lost 3 bases and J lost 4, with 25 bases in between. CDR3 DNA sequence: TGTGCCAGCAGTGATGGTCACCGGGACACCCTTATGCGGTACGAGCAGTACTTC. It encodes CASSDGHRDTLMRYEQYF.

The J gene is TRBJ1-1, the V gene TRBV2, with 9 bases lining up with TRBD1. CDR1 and CDR2 (germline): SNHLY, FYNNEI. The CDR3 runs to 15 residues. The ends lost 3 bases at V and 0 bases at J; junction bases unmatched: 2. The CDR3 nucleotides are TGTGCCAGCAGTGAGGACAGGGGAGTGAACACTGAAGCTTTCTTT. It translates to CASSEDRGVNTEAFF. The complete variable domain, with remaining parts taken from reference TRBV2 and TRBJ1-1, reads EPEVTQTPSHQVTQMGQEVILRCVPISNHLYFYWYRQILGQKVEFLVSFYNNEISEKSEIFDDQFSVERPDGSNFTLKIRSTKLEDSAMYFCASSEDRGVNTEAFFGQGTRLTVV.

The chain couples TRBV9 to TRBJ2-3, with 9 bases matching TRBD2. CDR3 length: 14 residues. V was clipped by 3 bases and J by 5 bases; unmatched bases: 4. Germline loops: CDR1 SGDLS, CDR2 YYNGEE. CDR3 DNA sequence: TGTGCCAGCAGCGCCAGGACTAGCGTAGATACGCAGTATTTT. Its protein product is CASSARTSVDTQYF.

This chain links TRBV5-4 with TRBJ1-5; tentatively, D is TRBD1 (6 bases). Between the trimmed V and J ends, which lost 0 bases and 6 bases, there was a span of 13 bases. In germline, CDR1 is SGHNT, CDR2 YYREEE (reference sequence). This CDR3 spans 15 amino acids. The CDR3 coding sequence is TGTGCCAGCAGCTTGGGTGGGGGGCGCGGTCAGCCCCAGCATTTT. This sequence encodes CASSLGGGRGQPQHF.